The 28 T cell receptor beta chains listed next were all sequenced from one sample in a study of blood T cell repertoires in COVID-19. Method: immunoSEQ multiplex PCR; TCRdb's copy keeps in-frame clones and lacks some. The repertoire includes roughly 85,000 clones, roughly 88% of them detected once, and around 26% sits in the top ten. Sequencing was carried out using peripheral blood. The receptors shown here come from a man aged 45-65 years with active or convalescent COVID-19.

V usage is TRBV30 and J usage is TRBJ2-1, with 10 bases fitting TRBD2. The germline CDR1 and CDR2 sequences are GTSNPN and SVGIG (reference sequence). This CDR3 comprises 12 residues. The J segment lost 13 bases and the V segment lost 2 bases, leaving 5 bases of the junction unmatched. CDR3 loop: CAWSPASGGQFF. CDR3 nucleotides: TGTGCCTGGAGTCCAGCTAGCGGGGGCCAGTTCTTC. Based on the CDR3 plus reference TRBV30 and TRBJ2-1, the full variable domain is SQTIHQWPATLVQPVGSPLSLECTVEGTSNPNLYWYRQAAGRGLQLLFYSVGIGQISSEVPQNLSASRPQDRQFILSSKKLLLSDSGFYLCAWSPASGGQFFGPGTRLTVL.

In this sample, this clone turned up once. The chain uses TRBV9 and TRBJ1-1, with a tentative D call TRBD1 (5 bases). The CDR3 runs 15 residues. Germline V CDR1 and CDR2: SGDLS, YYNGEE. The V and J ends lost 0 bases and 2 bases respectively, with 11 bases between them. CDR3 sequence: CASSVESRGNTEAFF. The CDR3 DNA reads as TGTGCCAGCAGCGTAGAGTCTAGGGGAAACACTGAAGCTTTCTTT.

V gene TRBV10-3 combines with J gene TRBJ2-7, with TRBD2 identical over 7 bases. CDR1 is ENHRY, CDR2 SYGVKD, per germline. V shed 0 bases, J shed 1 base, and the junction held 6 bases outside the gene matches. The CDR3 spans 16 residues. CDR3 DNA: TGTGCCATCAGTGAGTCCGGGGGAGGGGTATCCTACGAGCAGTACTTC. Its translation is CAISESGGGVSYEQYF.

The chain uses TRBV18 and TRBJ2-5; D uncertain. The CDR3 contains 13 residues. Looked up from germline, CDR1 is KGHSH and CDR2 is LQKENI. V was cut by 5 bases and J by 2 bases, with 9 bases left in between. The CDR3 sequence is CASSSSGQETQYF. In DNA form, the CDR3 reads TGTGCCAGCTCAAGTTCAGGACAAGAGACCCAGTACTTC.

The rearrangement links TRBV21-1 to TRBJ2-7; the table assigns TRBD2, which was not confirmed against the DNA. TRBV21-1 is classified as a pseudogene. The CDR3 consists of 16 residues. CDR3 sequence: CASSKGLADLSYEQYF. Written as DNA, the CDR3 is TGTGCCAGCAGCAAGGGACTAGCGGACCTCTCCTACGAGCAGTACTTC.

This rearrangement joins TRBV6-5 to TRBJ1-6, with a tentative D call TRBD1 (6 bases). Germline values: CDR1 MNHEY, CDR2 SVGAGI. V lost 6 bases, J lost 6 bases, and 12 bases lay in between. The CDR3 runs 14 residues. The CDR3 DNA sequence: TGTGCCAGCAGGGAGGACAGATTTAATTCACCCCTCCACTTT. Its translation: CASREDRFNSPLHF.

This clone was seen a single time. The rearrangement uses TRBV19 and TRBJ1-1; TRBD1 aligns across 8 bases. Trimming at V came to 4 bases and at J to 6 bases, leaving 7 bases not matched to a gene. Germline assignment: CDR1 LNHDA and CDR2 SQIVND (reference sequence). The CDR3 is 14 residues long. The CDR3: CASSNQGAGAEAFF. CDR3 DNA sequence: TGTGCCAGTAGTAATCAGGGGGCTGGGGCTGAAGCTTTCTTT.

The chain is built from TRBV6-1 and TRBJ1-6, with a tentative D call TRBD1 (6 bases). The CDR3 spans 13 residues. The V gene lost 2 bases and the J gene lost 10 bases, with 9 bases spanning the gap. The germline gives CDR1 MNHNS, CDR2 SASEGT. CDR3 coding DNA: TGTGCCAGCAGTGAAACAGGGCTATCACCCCTCCACTTT. The encoded protein is CASSETGLSPLHF.

This clone was detected only a few times. The chain carries TRBV6-5 and TRBJ2-7; D may be TRBD1 (7 bases). The germline V and J ends were trimmed by 8 bases and 2 bases, with 10 bases remaining between them. This CDR3 is 12 amino acids long. CDR1 and CDR2 from the germline V gene are MNHEY and SVGAGI. The CDR3 nucleotides are TGTGCCAGCGGGGGGACAGCCTACGAGCAGTACTTC. Its translation is CASGGTAYEQYF.

The chain has TRBV5-5 and TRBJ2-5; tentative D call: TRBD1 (6 bases). The V gene's germline CDR1 is SGHKS and CDR2 YYEKEE (reference sequence). The V end was cut by 7 bases, the J end by 5 bases, with 24 bases between. The length of the CDR3 is 16 residues. For the CDR3, the DNA is TGTGCCAGCTCAGCTTGGTCCAACAGGGTCTGGGAGACCCAGTACTTC. It yields the protein CASSAWSNRVWETQYF.

The chain combines TRBV28 with TRBJ2-7; 8 bases agree with TRBD1. The V gene end was trimmed by 3 bases and the J gene end by 3 bases; junction bases not matched to a gene: 4. CDR3 size: 14 residues. Per the germline V gene, CDR1 is MDHEN and CDR2 is SYDVKM. Here the CDR3 DNA reads TGTGCCAGCAGTTTTCGGACAGGGAACTACGAGCAGTACTTC. Protein: CASSFRTGNYEQYF.

The chain has TRBV28 and TRBJ2-7, with D unclear. This CDR3 is 14 amino acids long. Trimming cost V 4 bases and J 3 bases, with 13 bases left between them. The germline V gene encodes CDR1 MDHEN and CDR2 SYDVKM. The CDR3 sequence is CASSSGAHYYEQYF. The DNA of the CDR3 is TGTGCCAGCAGTTCAGGCGCACATTACTACGAGCAGTACTTC.

This clone was picked up a small number of times. The rearrangement uses TRBV19 and TRBJ1-4; the D gene is possibly TRBD1 (5 bases). The V end lost 4 bases, the J end lost 8 bases, and 11 bases lay between the germline ends. This CDR3 contains 13 residues. The germline V gene encodes CDR1 LNHDA and CDR2 SQIVND (reference sequence). As DNA, the CDR3 is TGTGCCAGTAGTAGAGGGGAGGACGAAAAACTGTTTTTT. Encoded protein: CASSRGEDEKLFF.

V and J are TRBV4-1 and TRBJ1-1; TRBD1 is a possible D gene (6 bases). V shed 6 bases and J shed 4 bases, with 12 bases lying between them. This CDR3 has 13 amino acids. CDR1 and CDR2 (germline): MGHRA, YSYEKL. The CDR3 DNA reads TGCGCCAGCAGAAAGGGGGGGGCCACTGAAGCTTTCTTT. Translating gives CASRKGGATEAFF.

This chain connects TRBV5-1 to TRBJ2-7; D is possibly TRBD2 (6 bases). Germline CDR1 and CDR2: SGHRS and YFSETQ. The CDR3 covers 14 residues. V was shortened by 10 bases and J by 0 bases, with 17 bases between the two germline ends. The CDR3 region has the DNA TGCGCCCACCTTAGTCGGGAGCCCTCCTACGAGCAGTACTTC. Its protein product is CAHLSREPSYEQYF. Looking up the rest from reference TRBV5-1 and TRBJ2-7 gives the full variable domain: KAGVTQTPRYLIKTRGQQVTLSCSPISGHRSVSWYQQTPGQGLQFLFEYFSETQRNKGNFPGRFSGRQFSNSRSEMNVSTLELGDSALYLCAHLSREPSYEQYFGPGTRLTVT.

This chain connects TRBV4-3 to TRBJ1-4; D uncertain. Trimming took off 1 base at V and 7 bases at J, with 10 bases between the two ends. CDR1 is LGHNA and CDR2 is YSLEER in the germline V gene. The CDR3 loop spans 14 amino acids. CDR3: CASSQGPRSEKLFF. Here the CDR3 DNA reads TGCGCCAGCAGCCAAGGCCCTAGGTCTGAAAAACTGTTTTTT.

As for this clone: One end of the junction varies from germline; a read error may be responsible. DNA of the CDR3: TGTGCCAGCAGGGCCGGGACTAGCGCTACAGCTACGCAGTATTTT. Translated: CASRAGTSATATQYF. The rearrangement links TRBV6-5 to TRBJ2-3; TRBD2 matches 10 bases. The germline V gene has CDR1 MNHEY and CDR2 SVGAGI. The length of the CDR3 is 15 residues.

This chain links TRBV5-6 with TRBJ1-2; no clear D gene. Trimming left V 6 bases short and J 3 bases short, with 18 bases between. Germline loops: CDR1 SGHDT, CDR2 YYEEEE. The CDR3 totals 15 residues. The CDR3 here is CASNRRHLADYGYTF. CDR3 in DNA: TGTGCCAGCAACCGACGGCACTTGGCGGACTATGGCTACACCTTC.

The chain carries TRBV24-1 and TRBJ1-2; D is unclear. The V gene lost 1 base and the J gene lost 3 bases, with 8 bases spanning the gap. This CDR3 spans 14 amino acids. Germline values: CDR1 KGHDR, CDR2 SFDVKD. CDR3 DNA sequence: TGTGCCACCAGTGATTTCCCCCAGGACTATGGCTACACCTTC. Its translation: CATSDFPQDYGYTF.

V and J are TRBV5-4 and TRBJ2-1, with 10 bases fitting TRBD2. There are 15 residues in the CDR3. Germline V gives CDR1 SGHNT, CDR2 YYREEE (reference sequence). V was pared by 5 bases and J by 8 bases, with 10 bases of the junction left unmatched. The CDR3 region is CASRESGRAIYEQFF. The CDR3, as DNA: TGTGCCAGCAGGGAAAGCGGGAGGGCAATCTATGAGCAGTTCTTC.

This sequence joins TRBV27 and TRBJ2-2; D is unclear. This CDR3 region has 17 residues. Germline CDR1 and CDR2: MNHEY and SMNVEV (reference sequence). V dropped 0 bases and J dropped 4 bases, with 15 bases sitting between them. The CDR3 DNA reads as TGTGCCAGCAGTTTATCCCCCAGTGGGCTGAGCACCGGGGAGCTGTTTTTT. Its protein product is CASSLSPSGLSTGELFF.

The chain is built from TRBV5-1 and TRBJ2-3; 9 bases line up with TRBD2. Germline CDR1 reads SGHRS; CDR2 reads YFSETQ. CDR3 length: 14 residues. After removal of 5 bases from V and 3 bases from J, the junction contained 4 bases not matched to a gene. CDR3 protein: CASRRGLATDTQYF. In DNA form, the CDR3 reads TGCGCCAGCAGGAGGGGACTAGCTACAGATACGCAGTATTTT.

Here the CDR3 reads CASSPRTGSDEQYF. The CDR3 nucleotides read TGTGCCAGTAGTCCCCGGACAGGGTCGGACGAGCAGTACTTC. This chain uses TRBV19 with TRBJ2-7; TRBD1 matches at 8 bases. This CDR3 region has 14 residues. The germline V gene has CDR1 LNHDA and CDR2 SQIVND (reference sequence). J lost 5 bases, V lost 5 bases, and 8 bases had no gene match.

V and J are TRBV6-5 and TRBJ1-1; D ambiguous. CDR3 length: 14 residues. Trimming took off 10 bases at V and 3 bases at J, with 18 bases between the two ends. The germline gives CDR1 MNHEY, CDR2 SVGAGI. CDR3 region: CATKMRAVDTEAFF. CDR3 nucleotides: TGTGCCACTAAGATGAGGGCCGTGGACACTGAAGCTTTCTTT.

This chain uses TRBV19 with TRBJ2-1, with TRBD1 as a possible D gene (9 bases). V dropped 7 bases and J dropped 2 bases, with 18 bases sitting between them. Germline V gene sequence: CDR1 LNHDA, CDR2 SQIVND (reference sequence). CDR3 length equals 16 residues. The CDR3: CASTRGGQGPYNEQFF. CDR3 coding DNA: TGTGCCAGTACCCGGGGGGGACAGGGTCCCTACAATGAGCAGTTCTTC.

This clone appeared once. This chain uses TRBV11-3 with TRBJ1-6; D unresolved. The V end was cut by 5 bases, the J end by 0 bases, with 23 bases between. CDR3 size: 20 residues. Germline V gene lookup returns CDR1 SGHNT and CDR2 YENEEA. Here the CDR3 DNA reads TGTGCCAGCAGCCAACTATTATTTACCGGGATGGACTCCTATAATTCACCCCTCCACTTT. Protein: CASSQLLFTGMDSYNSPLHF.

The rearrangement joins TRBV28 to TRBJ2-1; D is perhaps TRBD1 (6 bases). This CDR3 is 14 amino acids long. The V end lost 2 bases, the J end lost 4 bases, and 9 bases lay between the germline ends. CDR1 MDHEN and CDR2 SYDVKM come from the germline V gene. The chain's CDR3 is CASSLEQGYNEQFF. Written as DNA, the CDR3 is TGTGCCAGCAGTTTAGAACAGGGTTACAATGAGCAGTTCTTC.

V gene TRBV5-1 combines with J gene TRBJ1-6, with D maybe TRBD1 (5 bases). Germline V lookup: CDR1 SGHRS, CDR2 YFSETQ. Trimming removed 4 bases at V and 5 bases at J, with 13 bases between. The CDR3 extends over 15 amino acids. Written as DNA, the CDR3 is TGCGCCAGCAGCCCCCAGGGTACCGATAATTCACCCCTCCACTTT. As protein: CASSPQGTDNSPLHF.